Below, one TCR beta chain is given with its context. The data stem from a study of T cell changes during pregnancy in multiple sclerosis. The method was immunoSEQ multiplex PCR; TCRdb's version includes in-frame clones alone and lacks a portion of them. The sample yields 65,000 to 95,000 clones, 89% seen once. V was shortened by 2 bases and J by 6 bases, with 14 bases between the two germline ends. The CDR3 spans 15 residues. Germline values: CDR1 SGHNT, CDR2 YENEEA. The rearrangement links TRBV11-3 to TRBJ2-1; tentative D call: TRBD2 (6 bases). The sequenced sample was peripheral blood, obtained before pregnancy. This clonotype originated in a female donor with multiple sclerosis, enrolled in a pregnancy study. CDR3 DNA sequence: TGTGCCAGCAGCTTAAGTCGGGAGTGGGGCAATGAGCAGTTCTTC. Its protein product is CASSLSREWGNEQFF. The variable domain in full, with the rest retrieved from reference TRBV11-3 and TRBJ2-1, is EAGVVQSPRYKIIEKKQPVAFWCNPISGHNTLYWYLQNLGQGPELLIRYENEEAVDDSQLPKDRFSAERLKGVDSTLKIQPAELGDSAVYLCASSLSREWGNEQFFGPGTRLTVL.